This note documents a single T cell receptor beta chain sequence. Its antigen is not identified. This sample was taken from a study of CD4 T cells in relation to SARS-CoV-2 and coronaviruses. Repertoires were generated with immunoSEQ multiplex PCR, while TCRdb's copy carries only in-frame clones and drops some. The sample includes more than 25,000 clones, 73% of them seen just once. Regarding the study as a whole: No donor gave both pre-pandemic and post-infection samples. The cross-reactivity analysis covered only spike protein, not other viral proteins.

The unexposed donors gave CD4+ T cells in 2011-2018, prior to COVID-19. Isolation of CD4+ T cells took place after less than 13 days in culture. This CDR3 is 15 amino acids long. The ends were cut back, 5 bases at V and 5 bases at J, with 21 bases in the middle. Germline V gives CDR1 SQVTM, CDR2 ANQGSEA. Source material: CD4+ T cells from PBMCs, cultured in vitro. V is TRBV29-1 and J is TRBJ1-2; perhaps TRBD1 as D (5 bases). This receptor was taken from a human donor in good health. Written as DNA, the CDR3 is TGCAGCGTTTACTCCTCCTCAGGGCACGCTTATGGCTACACCTTC. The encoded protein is CSVYSSSGHAYGYTF.